These T cell receptor beta chains were read from a single sample in a study of CD8+ T cells in alopecia areata. The assay was immunoSEQ multiplex PCR, and TCRdb's table has in-frame clones only and misses some. The sample carries 150,000 to 200,000 clones, 45% to 75% recorded once. This material consisted of CD4+ T cells sorted from blood, taken at week 4, from a patient treated with tofacitinib. The receptors come from a human donor with alopecia areata. Each CDR3 is given with its conserved first and last residue. Each record gives: D gene, CDR3 length, V gene, J gene, clone size, CDR3 DNA, CDR3 protein. A D gene is named only where the DNA matches it firmly. A clone size is listed for some rows: how often the clone was seen (once, few, many), or a class if it is expanded.

d_call: -; cdr3_length: 15; v_call: TRBV5-1; j_call: TRBJ2-3; clone_size: -; cdr3_nt: TGCGCCAGCAGCTTGCAGGGGTACGCCACAGATACGCAGTATTTT; cdr3_aa: CASSLQGYATDTQYF
d_call: TRBD1; cdr3_length: 14; v_call: TRBV5-1; j_call: TRBJ2-1; clone_size: -; cdr3_nt: TGCGCCAGCAGCAGGGACAGGGGCTACAATGAGCAGTTCTTC; cdr3_aa: CASSRDRGYNEQFF
d_call: TRBD2; cdr3_length: 15; v_call: TRBV2; j_call: TRBJ2-3; clone_size: few; cdr3_nt: TGTGCCAGCAAACGACTAGCGGGGGGCCAAGATACGCAGTATTTT; cdr3_aa: CASKRLAGGQDTQYF
d_call: -; cdr3_length: 12; v_call: TRBV6-5; j_call: TRBJ2-5; clone_size: -; cdr3_nt: TGTGCCAGCAGCCAGGGACGGGGGACCCAGTACTTC; cdr3_aa: CASSQGRGTQYF
d_call: -; cdr3_length: 15; v_call: TRBV7-6; j_call: TRBJ2-7; clone_size: -; cdr3_nt: TGTGCCAGCAGCGTTCAGGGGGGGCTTTATTACGAGCAGTACTTC; cdr3_aa: CASSVQGGLYYEQYF
d_call: -; cdr3_length: 14; v_call: TRBV19; j_call: TRBJ1-6; clone_size: once; cdr3_nt: TGTGCCAGAACTTACACTGCAACCCTAGTAACCCTCCACTTT; cdr3_aa: CARTYTATLVTLHF
d_call: -; cdr3_length: 14; v_call: TRBV5-1; j_call: TRBJ2-7; clone_size: -; cdr3_nt: TGCGCCAGCAGTTTTACTGGGGTTTTGGACGAGCAGTACTTC; cdr3_aa: CASSFTGVLDEQYF
d_call: -; cdr3_length: 11; v_call: TRBV7-2; j_call: TRBJ2-5; clone_size: -; cdr3_nt: TGTGCCAGCAGCATAAAAGAGACCCAGTACTTC; cdr3_aa: CASSIKETQYF
d_call: -; cdr3_length: 14; v_call: TRBV5-1; j_call: TRBJ1-1; clone_size: -; cdr3_nt: TGCGCCAGCAGCCCACAGGGTGTGTTCACTGAAGCTTTCTTT; cdr3_aa: CASSPQGVFTEAFF
d_call: TRBD1; cdr3_length: 17; v_call: TRBV28; j_call: TRBJ1-6; clone_size: few; cdr3_nt: TGTGCCAGCAGTTTCAAACAGGGGCCCTCCTATAATTCACCCCTCCACTTT; cdr3_aa: CASSFKQGPSYNSPLHF
d_call: -; cdr3_length: 15; v_call: TRBV15; j_call: TRBJ1-5; clone_size: once; cdr3_nt: TGTGCCACCAGCAGAGATCGGGCAGGGAATCAGCCCCAGCATTTT; cdr3_aa: CATSRDRAGNQPQHF
d_call: -; cdr3_length: 14; v_call: TRBV11-2; j_call: TRBJ1-6; clone_size: -; cdr3_nt: TGTGCCAGCAGCTTAGAAGTTTATAATTCACCCCTCCACTTT; cdr3_aa: CASSLEVYNSPLHF
d_call: -; cdr3_length: 12; v_call: TRBV7-9; j_call: TRBJ1-5; clone_size: -; cdr3_nt: TGTGCCAGCAGCTTAGTAGGGCAGCCCCAGCATTTT; cdr3_aa: CASSLVGQPQHF
d_call: -; cdr3_length: 15; v_call: TRBV9; j_call: TRBJ2-3; clone_size: -; cdr3_nt: TGTGCCAGCAGCCCCGAAGGGACTTACACAGATACGCAGTATTTT; cdr3_aa: CASSPEGTYTDTQYF
d_call: -; cdr3_length: 12; v_call: TRBV29-1; j_call: TRBJ2-5; clone_size: -; cdr3_nt: TGCAGCGCTGACAGGGAGGGAGAGACCCAGTACTTC; cdr3_aa: CSADREGETQYF
d_call: TRBD2; cdr3_length: 15; v_call: TRBV5-1; j_call: TRBJ2-1; clone_size: few; cdr3_nt: TGCGCCAGCAGCTCTCTAGCGGGGGGTCTCAATGAGCAGTTCTTC; cdr3_aa: CASSSLAGGLNEQFF
d_call: -; cdr3_length: 15; v_call: TRBV30; j_call: TRBJ1-1; clone_size: -; cdr3_nt: TGTGCCTGGAGTCCCTTGTCTCTCAGGAACACTGAAGCTTTCTTT; cdr3_aa: CAWSPLSLRNTEAFF
d_call: -; cdr3_length: 14; v_call: TRBV9; j_call: TRBJ2-5; clone_size: few; cdr3_nt: TGTGCCAGCAGCGTGAGGACGTCAAAAGAGACCCAGTACTTC; cdr3_aa: CASSVRTSKETQYF
d_call: -; cdr3_length: 17; v_call: TRBV25-1; j_call: TRBJ2-7; clone_size: -; cdr3_nt: TGTGCCAGCAGTGAATTTGGTGTAGGGGGAAAGTATGACGAGCAGTACTTC; cdr3_aa: CASSEFGVGGKYDEQYF
d_call: -; cdr3_length: 15; v_call: TRBV2; j_call: TRBJ2-5; clone_size: -; cdr3_nt: TGTGCCAGCTGCAAAGGCGGCAGGTTAGGAGAGACCCAGTACTTC; cdr3_aa: CASCKGGRLGETQYF
d_call: TRBD1; cdr3_length: 15; v_call: TRBV4-3; j_call: TRBJ1-5; clone_size: few; cdr3_nt: TGCGCCAGCAGCCAACAACGGACAGGGGATCAGCCCCAGCATTTT; cdr3_aa: CASSQQRTGDQPQHF
d_call: TRBD1; cdr3_length: 15; v_call: TRBV30; j_call: TRBJ1-5; clone_size: -; cdr3_nt: TGTGCCTGGAGGATAGGGGGGACAGGCTATCAGCCCCAGCATTTT; cdr3_aa: CAWRIGGTGYQPQHF
d_call: TRBD1; cdr3_length: 14; v_call: TRBV7-2; j_call: TRBJ2-3; clone_size: -; cdr3_nt: TGTGCCAGCAGTACGGACAGGGGGGCAGATACGCAGTATTTT; cdr3_aa: CASSTDRGADTQYF
d_call: TRBD2; cdr3_length: 15; v_call: TRBV4-3; j_call: TRBJ2-7; clone_size: -; cdr3_nt: TGCGCCAGCAGCCAAGAACTAGCGGGGTCTTCCGAGCAGTACTTC; cdr3_aa: CASSQELAGSSEQYF
d_call: TRBD1; cdr3_length: 15; v_call: TRBV4-1; j_call: TRBJ1-1; clone_size: -; cdr3_nt: TGCGCCAGCAGGCGGGAAGGGACAGGGTACACTGAAGCTTTCTTT; cdr3_aa: CASRREGTGYTEAFF
d_call: TRBD1; cdr3_length: 13; v_call: TRBV29-1; j_call: TRBJ2-1; clone_size: few; cdr3_nt: TGCAGCGTCCAACAGGGGGCGAGTAATGAGCAGTTCTTC; cdr3_aa: CSVQQGASNEQFF
d_call: -; cdr3_length: 14; v_call: TRBV7-2; j_call: TRBJ2-5; clone_size: -; cdr3_nt: TGTGCCAGCAGCTCCGGGACTGTCCAAGAGACCCAGTACTTC; cdr3_aa: CASSSGTVQETQYF
d_call: -; cdr3_length: 16; v_call: TRBV9; j_call: TRBJ1-6; clone_size: few; cdr3_nt: TGTGCCAGCAGCTCCAAAGGCGGAATTTCTAATTCACCCCTCCACTTT; cdr3_aa: CASSSKGGISNSPLHF
d_call: -; cdr3_length: 12; v_call: TRBV6-1; j_call: TRBJ1-5; clone_size: -; cdr3_nt: TGTGCCAGCAGTGAAGCAAGGGGGGCCCAGCATTTT; cdr3_aa: CASSEARGAQHF
d_call: -; cdr3_length: 14; v_call: TRBV15; j_call: TRBJ1-6; clone_size: few; cdr3_nt: TGTGCCACCAGCAGAATATCGGCGGGTTCACCCCTCCACTTT; cdr3_aa: CATSRISAGSPLHF
d_call: -; cdr3_length: 13; v_call: TRBV15; j_call: TRBJ1-5; clone_size: -; cdr3_nt: TGTGCCACCAGCAGAGATATGGGCCAGCCCCAGCATTTT; cdr3_aa: CATSRDMGQPQHF
d_call: -; cdr3_length: 11; v_call: TRBV29-1; j_call: TRBJ2-2; clone_size: few; cdr3_nt: TGCAGCGTCGGGGCCACCGGGGAGCTGTTTTTT; cdr3_aa: CSVGATGELFF
d_call: -; cdr3_length: 13; v_call: TRBV18; j_call: TRBJ2-4; clone_size: -; cdr3_nt: TGTGCCAGCTCACCGAGCAGGGAAAACATTCAGTACTTC; cdr3_aa: CASSPSRENIQYF
d_call: -; cdr3_length: 11; v_call: TRBV30; j_call: TRBJ2-7; clone_size: -; cdr3_nt: TGTGCCTGGAGTCCCCGATCAGGACAGTACTTC; cdr3_aa: CAWSPRSGQYF
d_call: -; cdr3_length: 14; v_call: TRBV4-1; j_call: TRBJ1-2; clone_size: -; cdr3_nt: TGCGCCAGCAGCGCCCCGGGGACATCCTATGGCTACACCTTC; cdr3_aa: CASSAPGTSYGYTF
d_call: -; cdr3_length: 16; v_call: TRBV10-3; j_call: TRBJ1-2; clone_size: -; cdr3_nt: TGTGCCATCAGTGGCCAATACAGGGCCCTGAACTATGGCTACACCTTC; cdr3_aa: CAISGQYRALNYGYTF
d_call: TRBD2; cdr3_length: 13; v_call: TRBV30; j_call: TRBJ2-3; clone_size: -; cdr3_nt: TGTGCCTGGAAGCGGGGATACACAGATACGCAGTATTTT; cdr3_aa: CAWKRGYTDTQYF
d_call: -; cdr3_length: 14; v_call: TRBV29-1; j_call: TRBJ2-3; clone_size: -; cdr3_nt: TGCAGCGTTTTGGTTCGGGGGCGCACAGATACGCAGTATTTT; cdr3_aa: CSVLVRGRTDTQYF
d_call: -; cdr3_length: 15; v_call: TRBV5-1; j_call: TRBJ2-3; clone_size: many; cdr3_nt: TGCGCCAGCAGCTTGCAGGGTGGCGGTGGGGATACGCAGTATTTT; cdr3_aa: CASSLQGGGGDTQYF
d_call: -; cdr3_length: 14; v_call: TRBV10-3; j_call: TRBJ2-1; clone_size: few; cdr3_nt: TGTGCCATCATGACAACCGGGAACAACAATGAGCAGTTCTTC; cdr3_aa: CAIMTTGNNNEQFF
d_call: -; cdr3_length: 16; v_call: TRBV28; j_call: TRBJ1-2; clone_size: -; cdr3_nt: TGTGCCAGCAGTTTATGGATCCGTAGGAGGGACTATGGCTACACCTTC; cdr3_aa: CASSLWIRRRDYGYTF
d_call: -; cdr3_length: 14; v_call: TRBV30; j_call: TRBJ1-2; clone_size: few; cdr3_nt: TGTGCCTGGAGCCGGACACGGGGTGGCTATGGCTACACCTTC; cdr3_aa: CAWSRTRGGYGYTF
d_call: TRBD2; cdr3_length: 14; v_call: TRBV6-6; j_call: TRBJ2-3; clone_size: -; cdr3_nt: TGTGCCAGCAGCCGAGGGACTAGCGAGGATACGCAGTATTTT; cdr3_aa: CASSRGTSEDTQYF
d_call: -; cdr3_length: 13; v_call: TRBV4-2; j_call: TRBJ2-5; clone_size: once; cdr3_nt: TGTGCCAGCAGCCCGGCGGATCAAGAGACCCAGTACTTC; cdr3_aa: CASSPADQETQYF
d_call: TRBD1; cdr3_length: 13; v_call: TRBV29-1; j_call: TRBJ1-2; clone_size: -; cdr3_nt: TGCAGCGTTCGTCCAGGGGGCAACTATGGCTACACCTTC; cdr3_aa: CSVRPGGNYGYTF
d_call: -; cdr3_length: 15; v_call: TRBV15; j_call: TRBJ1-4; clone_size: -; cdr3_nt: TGTGCCACCAGCAGAGAACGGCTTACTAATGAAAAACTGTTTTTT; cdr3_aa: CATSRERLTNEKLFF
d_call: -; cdr3_length: 14; v_call: TRBV9; j_call: TRBJ2-4; clone_size: -; cdr3_nt: TGTGCCAGCAGCGCCCTGGGGTCCAAAAACATTCAGTACTTC; cdr3_aa: CASSALGSKNIQYF
d_call: -; cdr3_length: 12; v_call: TRBV4-1; j_call: TRBJ1-1; clone_size: -; cdr3_nt: TGCGCCGACCGGGACAAGAACACTGAAGCTTTCTTT; cdr3_aa: CADRDKNTEAFF
d_call: TRBD1; cdr3_length: 13; v_call: TRBV29-1; j_call: TRBJ1-1; clone_size: -; cdr3_nt: TGCAGCGCAGAACAGGGGCCTAACACTGAAGCTTTCTTT; cdr3_aa: CSAEQGPNTEAFF
d_call: -; cdr3_length: 11; v_call: TRBV2; j_call: TRBJ1-2; clone_size: -; cdr3_nt: TGTGCCAGCAGTGGGGAAGGGGGCTACACCTTC; cdr3_aa: CASSGEGGYTF
d_call: TRBD2; cdr3_length: 16; v_call: TRBV15; j_call: TRBJ2-1; clone_size: few; cdr3_nt: TGTGCCACCAGCATCCATAGCGGGGGTGGGAACAATGAGCAGTTCTTC; cdr3_aa: CATSIHSGGGNNEQFF
d_call: -; cdr3_length: 15; v_call: TRBV30; j_call: TRBJ2-1; clone_size: -; cdr3_nt: TGTGCCTGGAGTGCAATGGCGCGCTCCTACAATGAGCAGTTCTTC; cdr3_aa: CAWSAMARSYNEQFF
d_call: -; cdr3_length: 16; v_call: TRBV5-1; j_call: TRBJ2-5; clone_size: -; cdr3_nt: TGCGCCAGCAGCTTGGCCACAGGCGGGGCACAAGAGACCCAGTACTTC; cdr3_aa: CASSLATGGAQETQYF
d_call: -; cdr3_length: 14; v_call: TRBV5-1; j_call: TRBJ1-2; clone_size: -; cdr3_nt: TGCGCCAGCAGCTTGGAAGGGGCCCCATATGGCTACACCTTC; cdr3_aa: CASSLEGAPYGYTF
d_call: -; cdr3_length: 13; v_call: TRBV18; j_call: TRBJ1-1; clone_size: -; cdr3_nt: TGTGCCAGCTCACCAGGAGACGGCACTGAAGCTTTCTTT; cdr3_aa: CASSPGDGTEAFF
d_call: TRBD1; cdr3_length: 17; v_call: TRBV5-1; j_call: TRBJ2-6; clone_size: -; cdr3_nt: TGCGCCAGCAGTCTACAGGGGGCCCGCTCTGGGGCCAACGTCCTGACTTTC; cdr3_aa: CASSLQGARSGANVLTF
d_call: TRBD1; cdr3_length: 13; v_call: TRBV2; j_call: TRBJ2-5; clone_size: -; cdr3_nt: TGTGCCGGTCGGGCAGGGGGCGAAGAGACCCAGTACTTC; cdr3_aa: CAGRAGGEETQYF
d_call: -; cdr3_length: 14; v_call: TRBV5-5; j_call: TRBJ1-1; clone_size: few; cdr3_nt: TGTGCCAGCAGCTTGGGCCCTACAGGGTATGAAGCTTTCTTT; cdr3_aa: CASSLGPTGYEAFF
d_call: TRBD2; cdr3_length: 15; v_call: TRBV5-1; j_call: TRBJ2-1; clone_size: -; cdr3_nt: TGCGCCAGCAGCGAGGGACTAGCGGAATACAATGAGCAGTTCTTC; cdr3_aa: CASSEGLAEYNEQFF